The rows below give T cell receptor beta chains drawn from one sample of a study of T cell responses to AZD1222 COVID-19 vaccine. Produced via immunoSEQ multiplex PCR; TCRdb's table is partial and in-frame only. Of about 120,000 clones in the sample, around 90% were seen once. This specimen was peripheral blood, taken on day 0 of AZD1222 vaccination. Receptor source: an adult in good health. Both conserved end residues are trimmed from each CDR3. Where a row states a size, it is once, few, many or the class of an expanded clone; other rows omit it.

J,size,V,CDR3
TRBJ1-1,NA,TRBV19,ASSIQMNTEAF
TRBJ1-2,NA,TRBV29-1,SGRDRSYGYT
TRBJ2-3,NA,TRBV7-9,ASSPRLAGGTDTQY
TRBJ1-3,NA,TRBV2,ASVTGGLENTIY
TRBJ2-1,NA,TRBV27,ASSSLLGGEQF
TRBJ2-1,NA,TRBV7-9,ASSSDSLSGWF
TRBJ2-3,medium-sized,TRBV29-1,SVERWAGVTDTQY
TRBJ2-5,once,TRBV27,ASHPPGQGQETQY
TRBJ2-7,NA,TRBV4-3,ASSQDRGGIYEQY
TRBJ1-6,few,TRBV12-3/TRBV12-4,ASSFGNSPLH
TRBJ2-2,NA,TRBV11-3,ASSSTHTGELF
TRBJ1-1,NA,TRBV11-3,ASSRRLNTEAF
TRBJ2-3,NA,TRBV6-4,ASGAEGTDTQY
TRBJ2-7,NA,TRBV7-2,ASSLGGGGAQNEQY
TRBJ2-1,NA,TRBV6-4,ASRNRSTSYNEQF
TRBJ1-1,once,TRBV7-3,ASSFSSDSLGEAF
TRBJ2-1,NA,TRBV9,ASSFRGLAGGNEQF
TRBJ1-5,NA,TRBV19,ASSTADGWYNQPQH